This is a list of T cell receptor beta chains from one sample in a study of identical twins. TCRdb re-called the 5' RACE reads through MiXCR, storing one row per CDR3 protein. Here the sample spans under 900,000 distinct CDR3 sequences, over 9% being singletons. The sample was also linked to a second study, of yellow fever vaccine responses in identical twins.

The sequenced sample was PBMCs. Receptors originate from a woman under 30 in good health. Each CDR3 is given with its conserved first and last residue. The order of the fields is CDR3 length, D gene, J gene, clone size, V gene, CDR3 protein, CDR3 DNA. D genes are given only for firm matches. Part of the rows lack a size; the others show once, few, many or a class for expanded clones.

cdr3_length: 15; d_call: NA; j_call: TRBJ1-2; clone_size: NA; v_call: TRBV5-1; cdr3_aa: CASSLVAGTSYGYTF; cdr3_nt: TGCGCCAGCAGCTTGGTGGCCGGGACAAGTTATGGCTATACCTTC
cdr3_length: 13; d_call: NA; j_call: TRBJ2-5; clone_size: NA; v_call: TRBV6-6; cdr3_aa: CASSYVMRETQYF; cdr3_nt: TGTGCCAGCAGTTACGTGATGCGGGAGACCCAGTACTTC
cdr3_length: 13; d_call: NA; j_call: TRBJ2-5; clone_size: NA; v_call: TRBV7-8; cdr3_aa: CASSLVVVETQYF; cdr3_nt: TGTGCCAGCAGCTTAGTTGTAGTTGAGACCCAGTACTTC
cdr3_length: 15; d_call: TRBD2; j_call: TRBJ2-1; clone_size: NA; v_call: TRBV4-2; cdr3_aa: CASSQVPGGLDEQFF; cdr3_nt: TGTGCCAGCAGCCAAGTTCCGGGGGGGCTCGATGAGCAGTTCTTC
cdr3_length: 15; d_call: NA; j_call: TRBJ2-2; clone_size: many; v_call: TRBV12-3/TRBV12-4; cdr3_aa: CASSLRQGSGGELFF; cdr3_nt: TGTGCCAGCAGTTTAAGGCAGGGCTCAGGCGGGGAGCTGTTTTTT
cdr3_length: 15; d_call: NA; j_call: TRBJ2-7; clone_size: NA; v_call: TRBV7-2; cdr3_aa: CASSLAHSSSYEQYF; cdr3_nt: TGTGCCAGCAGCTTAGCTCACAGTAGCTCCTACGAGCAGTACTTC
cdr3_length: 13; d_call: TRBD2; j_call: TRBJ2-7; clone_size: few; v_call: TRBV28; cdr3_aa: CASRWGGSYEQYF; cdr3_nt: TGTGCCAGCCGGTGGGGGGGCTCCTACGAGCAGTACTTC
cdr3_length: 12; d_call: TRBD1; j_call: TRBJ1-6; clone_size: few; v_call: TRBV2; cdr3_aa: CASHRGDSPLHF; cdr3_nt: TGTGCCAGCCACAGGGGTGATTCACCCCTCCACTTT
cdr3_length: 12; d_call: NA; j_call: TRBJ2-1; clone_size: NA; v_call: TRBV12-5; cdr3_aa: CASEGPWGEQFF; cdr3_nt: TGTGCTAGTGAGGGACCATGGGGTGAGCAGTTCTTC
cdr3_length: 15; d_call: NA; j_call: TRBJ2-5; clone_size: NA; v_call: TRBV24-1; cdr3_aa: CATSDTRTGSGTQYF; cdr3_nt: TGTGCCACCAGTGATACCCGGACTGGGAGTGGGACCCAGTACTTC
cdr3_length: 17; d_call: TRBD1; j_call: TRBJ1-2; clone_size: NA; v_call: TRBV10-3; cdr3_aa: CAISPYKRAIYRGIYTF; cdr3_nt: TGTGCCATCAGTCCCTACAAACGGGCGATATACAGGGGCATCTACACCTTC
cdr3_length: 13; d_call: NA; j_call: TRBJ1-1; clone_size: few; v_call: TRBV2; cdr3_aa: CASLSEGNTEAFF; cdr3_nt: TGTGCCAGCCTTTCAGAAGGGAACACTGAAGCTTTCTTT
cdr3_length: 16; d_call: NA; j_call: TRBJ2-5; clone_size: few; v_call: TRBV20-1; cdr3_aa: CSAREGTGVQIETQYF; cdr3_nt: TGCAGTGCTAGAGAGGGTACGGGGGTGCAAATAGAGACCCAGTACTTC
cdr3_length: 13; d_call: NA; j_call: TRBJ2-5; clone_size: NA; v_call: TRBV12-3/TRBV12-4; cdr3_aa: CASSGHGRETQYF; cdr3_nt: TGTGCCAGCAGTGGGCATGGTAGAGAGACCCAGTACTTC
cdr3_length: 15; d_call: NA; j_call: TRBJ2-3; clone_size: many; v_call: TRBV5-1; cdr3_aa: CASSLEFGATDTQYF; cdr3_nt: TGCGCCAGCAGCTTGGAATTTGGGGCCACAGATACGCAGTATTTT
cdr3_length: 13; d_call: NA; j_call: TRBJ2-5; clone_size: many; v_call: TRBV20-1; cdr3_aa: CSASGRTVETQYF; cdr3_nt: TGCAGTGCTAGTGGAAGGACAGTTGAGACCCAGTACTTC
cdr3_length: 15; d_call: NA; j_call: TRBJ1-4; clone_size: many; v_call: TRBV12-3/TRBV12-4; cdr3_aa: CASSFYGGANEKLFF; cdr3_nt: TGTGCCAGCAGTTTCTACGGGGGTGCTAATGAAAAACTGTTTTTT
cdr3_length: 15; d_call: NA; j_call: TRBJ2-3; clone_size: many; v_call: TRBV10-3; cdr3_aa: CAISVSGGHTDTQYF; cdr3_nt: TGTGCCATCAGTGTCTCCGGGGGCCACACAGATACGCAGTATTTT
cdr3_length: 17; d_call: TRBD2; j_call: TRBJ2-7; clone_size: NA; v_call: TRBV20-1; cdr3_aa: CSARDLAGTPGSYEQYF; cdr3_nt: TGCAGTGCTAGAGATCTAGCGGGCACCCCGGGCTCCTACGAGCAGTACTTC
cdr3_length: 14; d_call: NA; j_call: TRBJ1-4; clone_size: many; v_call: TRBV7-8; cdr3_aa: CASSLEGLGEKLFF; cdr3_nt: TGTGCCAGCAGCTTAGAGGGGCTTGGGGAAAAACTGTTTTTT
cdr3_length: 17; d_call: NA; j_call: TRBJ1-2; clone_size: NA; v_call: TRBV4-1; cdr3_aa: CASSQDRVARANYGYTF; cdr3_nt: TGCGCCAGCAGCCAAGATCGGGTGGCCAGGGCCAACTATGGCTACACCTTC
cdr3_length: 16; d_call: NA; j_call: TRBJ2-2; clone_size: few; v_call: TRBV7-8; cdr3_aa: CASSRGLESPPGELFF; cdr3_nt: TGTGCCAGCAGCCGGGGCCTGGAATCCCCACCCGGGGAGCTGTTTTTT
cdr3_length: 15; d_call: TRBD2; j_call: TRBJ2-3; clone_size: few; v_call: TRBV7-9; cdr3_aa: CASSFGTTSTDTQYF; cdr3_nt: TGTGCCAGCAGCTTCGGGACTACCAGCACAGATACGCAGTATTTT
cdr3_length: 16; d_call: TRBD2; j_call: TRBJ2-1; clone_size: many; v_call: TRBV15; cdr3_aa: CATSRLLAGVNNEQFF; cdr3_nt: TGTGCCACCAGCAGACTACTAGCGGGAGTTAACAATGAGCAGTTCTTC
cdr3_length: 14; d_call: NA; j_call: TRBJ1-2; clone_size: NA; v_call: TRBV7-8; cdr3_aa: CASSLESVGYGYTF; cdr3_nt: TGTGCCAGCAGCTTAGAAAGCGTGGGCTATGGCTACACCTTC
cdr3_length: 13; d_call: NA; j_call: TRBJ2-7; clone_size: many; v_call: TRBV12-3/TRBV12-4; cdr3_aa: CASSPSGTYEQYF; cdr3_nt: TGTGCCAGCAGTCCCTCCGGAACCTACGAGCAGTACTTC
cdr3_length: 16; d_call: NA; j_call: TRBJ1-3; clone_size: few; v_call: TRBV18; cdr3_aa: CASSPPVFVSGNTIYF; cdr3_nt: TGTGCCAGCTCTCCCCCGGTCTTCGTCTCTGGAAACACCATATATTTT
cdr3_length: 14; d_call: NA; j_call: TRBJ2-2; clone_size: NA; v_call: TRBV12-3/TRBV12-4; cdr3_aa: CASSFVGAVGELFF; cdr3_nt: TGTGCCAGCAGTTTCGTGGGAGCGGTCGGGGAGCTGTTTTTT
cdr3_length: 16; d_call: TRBD1; j_call: TRBJ2-3; clone_size: few; v_call: TRBV20-1; cdr3_aa: CSARDQDRGVIGTQYF; cdr3_nt: TGCAGTGCTAGAGACCAAGACAGGGGGGTAATTGGTACGCAGTATTTT
cdr3_length: 14; d_call: NA; j_call: TRBJ2-7; clone_size: few; v_call: TRBV11-1; cdr3_aa: CASSPPSGFYEQYF; cdr3_nt: TGTGCCAGCAGCCCGCCCAGCGGGTTTTACGAGCAGTACTTC
cdr3_length: 15; d_call: TRBD2; j_call: TRBJ2-3; clone_size: NA; v_call: TRBV27; cdr3_aa: CASSRLAGSADTQYF; cdr3_nt: TGTGCCAGCAGTAGACTAGCGGGTAGCGCAGATACGCAGTATTTT
cdr3_length: 15; d_call: NA; j_call: TRBJ2-5; clone_size: few; v_call: TRBV10-3; cdr3_aa: CAISESEGGSETQYF; cdr3_nt: TGTGCCATCAGTGAGTCGGAAGGTGGTTCAGAGACCCAGTACTTC
cdr3_length: 13; d_call: NA; j_call: TRBJ1-2; clone_size: NA; v_call: TRBV29-1; cdr3_aa: CSVEGAGPMDYTF; cdr3_nt: TGCAGCGTTGAAGGGGCAGGGCCTATGGACTACACCTTC
cdr3_length: 15; d_call: TRBD1; j_call: TRBJ2-7; clone_size: many; v_call: TRBV28; cdr3_aa: CASRAPGQGAWEQYF; cdr3_nt: TGTGCCAGCAGGGCCCCGGGACAGGGGGCTTGGGAGCAGTACTTC
cdr3_length: 14; d_call: NA; j_call: TRBJ2-5; clone_size: few; v_call: TRBV20-1; cdr3_aa: CSARVDTLGETQYF; cdr3_nt: TGCAGTGCTAGAGTGGATACTTTGGGGGAGACCCAGTACTTC
cdr3_length: 17; d_call: NA; j_call: TRBJ2-2; clone_size: NA; v_call: TRBV12-3/TRBV12-4; cdr3_aa: CASETGTSLRGTGELFF; cdr3_nt: TGTGCCAGCGAGACAGGGACTTCACTTCGGGGGACCGGGGAGCTGTTTTTT
cdr3_length: 16; d_call: TRBD2; j_call: TRBJ2-5; clone_size: NA; v_call: TRBV6-1; cdr3_aa: CASSDPAGTTRAAQYF; cdr3_nt: TGTGCCAGCAGCGACCCGGCCGGGACTACCCGGGCGGCCCAGTACTTC
cdr3_length: 17; d_call: TRBD1; j_call: TRBJ2-1; clone_size: few; v_call: TRBV27; cdr3_aa: CASSLAGGPSLYNEQFF; cdr3_nt: TGTGCCAGCAGTTTAGCAGGGGGCCCAAGCTTGTACAATGAGCAGTTCTTC
cdr3_length: 13; d_call: TRBD2; j_call: TRBJ2-1; clone_size: few; v_call: TRBV7-2; cdr3_aa: CASSSGGLGVQFF; cdr3_nt: TGTGCCAGCAGCTCCGGGGGACTAGGAGTGCAGTTCTTC
cdr3_length: 12; d_call: TRBD1; j_call: TRBJ1-2; clone_size: few; v_call: TRBV20-1; cdr3_aa: CSESDRAPGYTF; cdr3_nt: TGCAGCGAATCCGACAGGGCCCCTGGCTACACCTTC
cdr3_length: 16; d_call: NA; j_call: TRBJ1-5; clone_size: NA; v_call: TRBV15; cdr3_aa: CATSRDRGSLNQPQHF; cdr3_nt: TGTGCCACCAGCAGAGATCGTGGCAGTCTAAATCAGCCCCAGCATTTT
cdr3_length: 14; d_call: TRBD2; j_call: TRBJ2-1; clone_size: few; v_call: TRBV5-5; cdr3_aa: CASSPGLAGVYQFF; cdr3_nt: TGTGCCAGCAGCCCTGGACTAGCGGGGGTTTATCAGTTCTTC
cdr3_length: 13; d_call: NA; j_call: TRBJ2-1; clone_size: NA; v_call: TRBV2; cdr3_aa: CANPRSEEHEQFF; cdr3_nt: TGTGCCAATCCCCGATCGGAGGAGCACGAGCAGTTCTTC
cdr3_length: 13; d_call: NA; j_call: TRBJ2-3; clone_size: few; v_call: TRBV7-6; cdr3_aa: CASLRTSTDTQYF; cdr3_nt: TGTGCCAGCCTCCGGACTAGCACAGATACGCAGTATTTT
cdr3_length: 13; d_call: NA; j_call: TRBJ1-1; clone_size: few; v_call: TRBV27; cdr3_aa: CASSPRLNTEAFF; cdr3_nt: TGTGCCAGCAGTCCCAGGCTGAACACTGAAGCTTTCTTT